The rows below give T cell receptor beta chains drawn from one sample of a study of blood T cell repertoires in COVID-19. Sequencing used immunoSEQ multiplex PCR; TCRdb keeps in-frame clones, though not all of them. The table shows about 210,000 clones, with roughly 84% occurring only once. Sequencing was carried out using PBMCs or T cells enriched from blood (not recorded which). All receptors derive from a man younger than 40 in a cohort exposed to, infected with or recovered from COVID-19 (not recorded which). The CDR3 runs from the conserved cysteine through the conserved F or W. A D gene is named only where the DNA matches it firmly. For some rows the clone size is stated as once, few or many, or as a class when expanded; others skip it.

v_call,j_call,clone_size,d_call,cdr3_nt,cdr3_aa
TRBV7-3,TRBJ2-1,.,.,TGTGCCAGCAGCTTACGGGGGGCAGGGAGGAATGAGCAGTTCTTC,CASSLRGAGRNEQFF
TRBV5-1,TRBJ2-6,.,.,TGCGCCAGCAGCTTGGCGTCGGGTAGCTCTGGGGCCAACGTCCTGACTTTC,CASSLASGSSGANVLTF
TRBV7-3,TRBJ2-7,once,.,TGTGCCAGCAGCTTAACGGCAGGGGCCTACGAGCAGTACTTC,CASSLTAGAYEQYF
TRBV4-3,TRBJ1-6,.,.,TGCGCCAGCAGCCTCCGGGATAATTCACCCCTCCACTTT,CASSLRDNSPLHF
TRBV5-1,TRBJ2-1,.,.,TGCGCCAGCAGCTTGTCCTCGGGACTCAGCCGCGATGAGCAGTTCTTC,CASSLSSGLSRDEQFF
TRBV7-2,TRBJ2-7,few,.,TGTGCCAGCAGCCCAAAAGGCGGGGGCAGCTACGAGCAGTACTTC,CASSPKGGGSYEQYF
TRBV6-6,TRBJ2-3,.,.,TGTGCCAGCAGGGAACAGGCATCGCGTCGCACAGATACGCAGTATTTT,CASREQASRRTDTQYF
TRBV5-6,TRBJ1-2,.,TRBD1,TGTGCCAGCAGTTCGACGGGACAGGGGACCTATGGCTACACCTTC,CASSSTGQGTYGYTF
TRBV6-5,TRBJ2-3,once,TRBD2,TGTGCCAGCAGGCGGACTAGCAAAGATACGCAGTATTTT,CASRRTSKDTQYF
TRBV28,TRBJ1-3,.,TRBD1,TGTGCCAGCAGTGTGATGACAGGGCCGTCTGGAAACACCATATATTTT,CASSVMTGPSGNTIYF
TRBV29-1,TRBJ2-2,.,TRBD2,TGCAGCACGTTCCTTTTAGCGGGAGGGGGCACCGGGGAGCTGTTTTTT,CSTFLLAGGGTGELFF
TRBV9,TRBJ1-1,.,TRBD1,TGTGCCAGCAGCGTAGGGGGACAGGGGAACACTGAAGCTTTCTTT,CASSVGGQGNTEAFF
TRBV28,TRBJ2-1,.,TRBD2,TGTGCCAGCACCTCGTGGACTAGCGGGAGGAACAATGAGCAGTTCTTC,CASTSWTSGRNNEQFF
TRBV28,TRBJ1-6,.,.,TGTGCCAGCAGTTTATGGACAGAGATCTATAATTCACCCCTCCACTTT,CASSLWTEIYNSPLHF
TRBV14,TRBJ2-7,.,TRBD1,TGTGCCAGCAGCCAAGGTGTACAAAGGAGGACAGGGAATGGCGAGCAGTACTTC,CASSQGVQRRTGNGEQYF
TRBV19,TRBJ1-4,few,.,TGTGCCAGTAGTAGTCAGGCGGGATATGATGAAAAACTGTTTTTT,CASSSQAGYDEKLFF
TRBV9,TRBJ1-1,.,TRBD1,TGTGCCAGCAGCCCCTGGGACAGGGGGAACACTGAAGCTTTCTTT,CASSPWDRGNTEAFF
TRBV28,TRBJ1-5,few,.,TGTGCCAGCAGAACGACGCGGGGGGGGCGATTGGGTCAGCCCCAGCATTTT,CASRTTRGGRLGQPQHF
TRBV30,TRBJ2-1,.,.,TGTGCCTGGAGGTCTAGTATTATAGACAATGAGCAGTTCTTC,CAWRSSIIDNEQFF
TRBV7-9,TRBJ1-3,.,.,TGTGCCAGCAGCTTAGGCGGAGCCCCTGGAAACACCATATATTTT,CASSLGGAPGNTIYF
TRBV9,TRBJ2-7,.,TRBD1,TGTGCCAGCAGCGTAGCCGGGACAGCATACGAGCAGTACTTC,CASSVAGTAYEQYF
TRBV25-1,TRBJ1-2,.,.,TGTGCCAGCAGTGAATTCAGGGTCCGCAGTTTCTTTGGCTACACCTTC,CASSEFRVRSFFGYTF
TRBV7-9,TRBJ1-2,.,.,TGTGCCAGCAGCTTAAGCAGGGGTGATGGCTACACCTTC,CASSLSRGDGYTF
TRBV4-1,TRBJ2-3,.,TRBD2,TGCGCCAGCAGCTCCCGGACTAGCGGGAGCATGTCGGATACGCAGTATTTT,CASSSRTSGSMSDTQYF
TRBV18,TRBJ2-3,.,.,TGTGCCAGCTCACCACGGGTCTCTAGCGTGTCAGATACGCAGTATTTT,CASSPRVSSVSDTQYF
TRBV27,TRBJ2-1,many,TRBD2,TGTGCCAGCAGTCCAACCCCACTAGCGGACAATGAGCAGTTCTTC,CASSPTPLADNEQFF
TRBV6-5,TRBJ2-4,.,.,TGTGCCAGCCGAGAGAAAAACATTCAGTACTTC,CASREKNIQYF
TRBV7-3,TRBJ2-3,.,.,TGTGCCAGCAGCTTGTCCTGGGGGGCAGATACGCAGTATTTT,CASSLSWGADTQYF